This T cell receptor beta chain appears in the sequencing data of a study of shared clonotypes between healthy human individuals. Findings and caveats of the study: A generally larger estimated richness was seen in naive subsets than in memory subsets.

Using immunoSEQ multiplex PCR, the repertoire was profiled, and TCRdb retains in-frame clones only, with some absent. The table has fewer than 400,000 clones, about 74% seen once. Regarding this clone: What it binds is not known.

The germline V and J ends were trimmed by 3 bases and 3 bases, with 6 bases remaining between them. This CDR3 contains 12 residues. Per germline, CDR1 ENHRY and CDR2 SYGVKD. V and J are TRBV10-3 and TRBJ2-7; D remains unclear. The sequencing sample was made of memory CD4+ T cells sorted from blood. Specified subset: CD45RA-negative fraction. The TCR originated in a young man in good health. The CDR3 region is CAISDIDYEQYF. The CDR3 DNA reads TGTGCCATCAGTGATATTGACTACGAGCAGTACTTC.